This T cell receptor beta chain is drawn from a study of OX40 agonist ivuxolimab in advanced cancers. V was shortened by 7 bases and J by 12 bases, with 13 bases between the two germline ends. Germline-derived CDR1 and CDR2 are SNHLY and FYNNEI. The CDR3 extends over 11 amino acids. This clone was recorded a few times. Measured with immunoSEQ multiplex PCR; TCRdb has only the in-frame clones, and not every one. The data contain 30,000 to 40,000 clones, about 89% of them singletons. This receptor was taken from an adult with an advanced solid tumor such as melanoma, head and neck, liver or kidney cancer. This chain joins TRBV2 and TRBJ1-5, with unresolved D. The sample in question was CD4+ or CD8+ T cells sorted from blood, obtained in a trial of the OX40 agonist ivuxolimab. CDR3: CASTEGDVQHF. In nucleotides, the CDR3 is TGTGCCAGCACAGAAGGAGATGTCCAGCATTTT. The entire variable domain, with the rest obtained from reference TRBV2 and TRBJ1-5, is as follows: EPEVTQTPSHQVTQMGQEVILRCVPISNHLYFYWYRQILGQKVEFLVSFYNNEISEKSEIFDDQFSVERPDGSNFTLKIRSTKLEDSAMYFCASTEGDVQHFGDGTRLSIL.